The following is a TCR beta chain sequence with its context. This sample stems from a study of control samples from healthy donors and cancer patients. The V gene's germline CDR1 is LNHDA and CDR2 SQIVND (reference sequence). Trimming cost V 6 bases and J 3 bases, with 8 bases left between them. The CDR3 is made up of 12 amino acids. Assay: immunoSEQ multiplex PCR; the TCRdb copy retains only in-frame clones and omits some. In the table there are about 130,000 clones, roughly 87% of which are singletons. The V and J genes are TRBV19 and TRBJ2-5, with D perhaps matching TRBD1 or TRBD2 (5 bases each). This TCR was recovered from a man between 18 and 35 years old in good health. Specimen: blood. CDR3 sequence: CASSWGKETQYF. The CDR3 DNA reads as TGTGCCAGTAGCTGGGGGAAAGAGACCCAGTACTTC.